The 30 T cell receptor beta chains below come from one sample, sequenced in a study of a mutant IDH1 vaccine in newly diagnosed glioma. Time point given: week 5, during vaccination. With topical imiquimod, each dose of the vaccine consisted of 300 ug of mutant IDH1 20-mer peptide. Data came from immunoSEQ multiplex PCR; TCRdb stores just in-frame clones and leaves some out. The sample records 45,000 to 65,000 clones, roughly 82% being singletons. Their target antigens are unknown. This sample comprised PBMCs, obtained from a glioma patient whose treatment included an IDH1 peptide vaccine. These receptors originate from a woman aged 18 to 35 with glioma. Some clones in this sample may be carry-over from other donors' samples.

V gene TRBV5-6 combines with J gene TRBJ1-3, with TRBD1 matching over 8 bases. V lost 4 bases to trimming and J lost 7 bases; unmatched junction nucleotides: 13. In germline, CDR1 is SGHDT, CDR2 YYEEEE. This CDR3 is built from 16 residues. The CDR3 protein is CASSRLKQGVPNTIYF. The CDR3 bases are TGTGCCAGCAGCCGTTTGAAACAGGGGGTCCCGAACACCATATATTTT.

This sequence joins TRBV7-2 and TRBJ1-3; D gene unclear. The ends were cut back, 3 bases at V and 4 bases at J, with 10 bases in the middle. Germline V gene data show CDR1 as SGHTA and CDR2 as FQGNSA. This CDR3 is 14 amino acids long. The CDR3 sequence: CASSFSLTGNTIYF. The CDR3 bases are TGTGCCAGCAGCTTTTCCCTTACAGGAAACACCATATATTTT.

The chain combines TRBV19 with TRBJ2-5; D uncertain. This CDR3 contains 11 residues. The germline V and J ends were trimmed by 9 bases and 1 base, with 6 bases remaining between them. The germline V gene has CDR1 LNHDA and CDR2 SQIVND (reference sequence). The CDR3 here is CASRGQETQYF. DNA of the CDR3: TGTGCCAGCAGAGGCCAAGAGACCCAGTACTTC. The whole variable domain, filled in from reference TRBV19 and TRBJ2-5, reads DGGITQSPKYLFRKEGQNVTLSCEQNLNHDAMYWYRQDPGQGLRLIYYSQIVNDFQKGDIAEGYSVSREKKESFPLTVTSAQKNPTAFYLCASRGQETQYFGPGTRLLVL.

This chain uses TRBV5-4 with TRBJ1-1; no reliable D call. CDR1 and CDR2 from the germline V gene are SGHNT and YYREEE (reference sequence). The V end lost 4 bases, the J end lost 4 bases, and 14 bases lay between the germline ends. This CDR3 has 14 amino acids. Here the CDR3 reads CASSRTGSLTEAFF. The CDR3 DNA reads TGTGCCAGCAGCCGGACTGGTTCCCTCACTGAAGCTTTCTTT.

The sample holds one count of this clone. The chain recombines TRBV19 with TRBJ2-7; 10 bases map to TRBD1. The CDR3 contains 13 residues. Germline V gene data show CDR1 as LNHDA and CDR2 as SQIVND (reference sequence). J gave up 6 bases and V 7 bases, and 6 bases lay outside the gene matches. The CDR3, as DNA: TGTGCCAGTACCCCCGGGACAGGGGTCGAGCAGTACTTC. It specifies CASTPGTGVEQYF.

The chain has TRBV19 and TRBJ1-2, with TRBD1 identical over 9 bases. The V gene's germline CDR1 is LNHDA and CDR2 SQIVND (reference sequence). The CDR3 is 14 amino acids. V dropped 4 bases and J dropped 8; count of bases not matched to a gene: 8. CDR3 DNA: TGTGCCAGTAGTACCTCCGGGACAGGGAAAGGCTACACCTTC. Residues: CASSTSGTGKGYTF. The whole variable domain, filled in from reference TRBV19 and TRBJ1-2, reads DGGITQSPKYLFRKEGQNVTLSCEQNLNHDAMYWYRQDPGQGLRLIYYSQIVNDFQKGDIAEGYSVSREKKESFPLTVTSAQKNPTAFYLCASSTSGTGKGYTFGSGTRLTVV.

This clone was seen only a few times. The chain has TRBV7-2 and TRBJ1-5, with 8 positions matching TRBD1. Germline-derived CDR1 and CDR2 are SGHTA and FQGNSA. This CDR3 region has 16 residues. J was trimmed by 2 bases and V by 3 bases; bases with no gene match: 6. CDR3: CASSFTTGGRNQPQHF. CDR3 nucleotides: TGTGCCAGCAGCTTCACAACAGGGGGGCGCAATCAGCCCCAGCATTTT.

The chain employs TRBV11-2 and TRBJ2-1; no clear D gene. The CDR3 is 12 residues long. Looked up from germline, CDR1 is SGHAT and CDR2 is FQNNGV. V was clipped by 2 bases and J by 5 bases, with 4 bases between them. The CDR3 spells CASSLTHNEQFF. The CDR3 nucleotides read TGTGCCAGCAGCTTAACGCACAATGAGCAGTTCTTC.

J is TRBJ2-3 and V is TRBV5-8, with 13 positions matching TRBD2. CDR1 SGHTS and CDR2 YDEGEE come from the germline V gene. This CDR3 is 16 amino acids long. V was clipped by 4 bases and J by 14 bases; unmatched bases: 16. The CDR3 here is CASSVEIGTSGKVRYF. CDR3 bases: TGTGCCAGCAGCGTTGAAATCGGGACTAGCGGGAAAGTTCGGTATTTT.

The rearrangement joins TRBV30 to TRBJ1-1; D call uncertain. Germline-derived CDR1 and CDR2 are GTSNPN and SVGIG (reference sequence). The germline V and J ends were trimmed by 5 bases and 2 bases, with 9 bases remaining between them. This CDR3 spans 12 amino acids. CDR3 bases: TGTGCCTGGGTAGACACAAACACTGAAGCTTTCTTT. Protein: CAWVDTNTEAFF.

This chain uses TRBV6-6 with TRBJ2-7; possible D gene TRBD1, 6 bases. This CDR3 contains 14 residues. The V gene's germline CDR1 is MNHNY and CDR2 SVGAGI (reference sequence). Trimming cost V 7 bases and J 3 bases, with 16 bases left between them. The CDR3 region is CASTVTGPSYEQYF. CDR3 in DNA: TGTGCCAGCACCGTAACAGGGCCCAGCTACGAGCAGTACTTC.

V is TRBV5-1 and J is TRBJ1-2; tentatively, D is TRBD1 (5 bases). Per the germline V gene, CDR1 is SGHRS and CDR2 is YFSETQ. V lost 7 bases and J 4 bases, leaving 23 bases between the germline ends. The CDR3 is 16 amino acids. For the CDR3, the DNA is TGCGCCAGCTCCGGAGGGGTTTTAGGGCTAGGCTATGGCTACACCTTC. It yields the protein CASSGGVLGLGYGYTF.

This chain links TRBV2 with TRBJ2-1, with 9 bases matching TRBD1. The length of the CDR3 is 13 residues. After removal of 10 bases from V and 7 bases from J, the junction contained 8 bases not matched to a gene. The V gene's germline CDR1 is SNHLY and CDR2 FYNNEI. The CDR3 here is CANSGTGNNEQFF. DNA of the CDR3: TGTGCCAACTCCGGGACAGGGAATAATGAGCAGTTCTTC.

The rearrangement uses TRBV7-9 and TRBJ1-3; no definite D call. CDR3 length: 13 residues. V dropped 7 bases and J dropped 0 bases, with 7 bases sitting between them. CDR1 and CDR2 from the germline V gene are SEHNR and FQNEAQ (reference sequence). The CDR3: CASTQGSGNTIYF. Here the CDR3 DNA reads TGTGCCAGCACGCAAGGCTCTGGAAACACCATATATTTT.

The chain links TRBV5-5 to TRBJ1-1; D call uncertain. V was clipped by 7 bases and J by 6 bases, with 13 bases between them. The CDR3 is made up of 12 amino acids. Germline CDR1 reads SGHKS; CDR2 reads YYEKEE (reference sequence). CDR3 DNA sequence: TGTGCCAGCGGGTCGACGGGCGCTGAAGCTTTCTTT. This sequence encodes CASGSTGAEAFF. Full variable domain (outside the CDR3, taken from reference TRBV5-5 and TRBJ1-1): DAGVTQSPTHLIKTRGQQVTLRCSPISGHKSVSWYQQVLGQGPQFIFQYYEKEERGRGNFPDRFSARQFPNYSSELNVNALLLGDSALYLCASGSTGAEAFFGQGTRLTVV.

The chain joins TRBV14 to TRBJ2-1; the D gene is possibly TRBD1 (6 bases). CDR3 length equals 14 residues. From germline, CDR1 is SGHDN and CDR2 FVKESK. V gave up 7 bases and J gave up 2 bases, with 12 bases separating them. The CDR3 here is CASTRGQAYNEQFF. The CDR3 coding sequence is TGTGCCAGCACCCGGGGACAAGCCTACAATGAGCAGTTCTTC.

CDR3 amino acids: CASSEPGVGQETQYF. As DNA, the CDR3 is TGTGCCAGCAGTGAGCCAGGGGTAGGGCAAGAGACCCAGTACTTC. The chain couples TRBV6-1 to TRBJ2-5, with D perhaps matching TRBD1 (6 bases). Trimming took 3 bases from V and 2 from J, leaving 13 bases between them. Germline V gives CDR1 MNHNS, CDR2 SASEGT. The CDR3 loop spans 15 amino acids.

In this sample, this clone turned up once. The J gene is TRBJ2-5, the V gene TRBV27; D remains unclear. CDR1 is MNHEY and CDR2 is SMNVEV in the germline V gene (reference sequence). This CDR3 contains 11 residues. Trimming shortened V by 0 bases and J by 5 bases, and 1 base separated the two germline ends. In DNA form, the CDR3 reads TGTGCCAGCAGTTTATCGGAGACCCAGTACTTC. Translating it yields CASSLSETQYF.

In regard to this clone: This likely traces to a read error, being one base from a far larger clone. V and J are TRBV14 and TRBJ2-2; 10 nucleotides line up with TRBD2. CDR1 is SGHDN and CDR2 is FVKESK in the germline V gene. Trimming cost V 0 bases and J 5 bases; bases outside gene matches: 9. The CDR3 covers 18 residues. This CDR3 is CASSQEQRASGGTGELFF. Here the CDR3 DNA reads TGTGCCAGCAGCCAAGAACAGCGGGCTAGCGGGGGAACCGGGGAGCTGTTTTTT.

The rearrangement links TRBV30 to TRBJ2-6, with 7 bases that match TRBD1. Germline CDR1 reads GTSNPN; CDR2 reads SVGIG (reference sequence). J was trimmed by 0 bases and V by 7 bases; bases with no gene match: 6. The CDR3 totals 15 residues. Written as DNA, the CDR3 is TGTGCCTCACAGGGGTCCTTCTCTGGGGCCAACGTCCTGACTTTC. The encoded protein is CASQGSFSGANVLTF.

The chain couples TRBV7-9 to TRBJ2-7; no reliable D call. The germline V gene encodes CDR1 SEHNR and CDR2 FQNEAQ (reference sequence). The V and J ends lost 2 bases and 2 bases respectively, with 13 bases between them. The CDR3 spans 15 residues. CDR3 coding DNA: TGTGCCAGCAGCTTATACGGCGGACCCGCCTACGAGCAGTACTTC. Protein product: CASSLYGGPAYEQYF.

This clone was observed once. V gene TRBV18 combines with J gene TRBJ1-2, with D possibly matching TRBD1 (6 bases). The CDR3 has 13 residues. Between the trimmed V and J ends, which lost 3 bases and 3 bases, there was a span of 8 bases. Germline V gene sequence: CDR1 KGHSH, CDR2 LQKENI. CDR3 residues: CASSPRTDYGYTF. CDR3 sequence (DNA): TGTGCCAGCTCACCTCGGACAGACTATGGCTACACCTTC.

The V and J genes are TRBV29-1 and TRBJ1-4; weak D call: TRBD1 (6 bases). CDR3 length equals 14 residues. Germline V lookup: CDR1 SQVTM, CDR2 ANQGSEA. V lost 6 bases and J lost 2, with 13 bases in between. CDR3 amino acids: CSVGATGTNEKLFF. In DNA form, the CDR3 reads TGCAGCGTGGGTGCTACAGGGACTAATGAAAAACTGTTTTTT.

The chain joins TRBV6-6 to TRBJ2-3; 8 bases fit TRBD2. Germline V gene lookup returns CDR1 MNHNY and CDR2 SVGAGI (reference sequence). V was pared by 5 bases and J by 0 bases, with 4 bases of the junction left unmatched. This CDR3 spans 15 amino acids. The CDR3, as DNA: TGTGCCAGCAGTCTAGCGGGTACTAGCACAGATACGCAGTATTTT. It yields the protein CASSLAGTSTDTQYF.

The rearrangement links TRBV30 to TRBJ2-2, with 12 nucleotides matching TRBD2. The CDR3 is 14 residues long. Germline V lookup: CDR1 GTSNPN, CDR2 SVGIG (reference sequence). The V gene end was trimmed by 5 bases and the J gene end by 5 bases; junction bases not matched to a gene: 3. The CDR3 region is CAWGLAGPTGELFF. The CDR3 DNA follows: TGTGCCTGGGGACTAGCGGGACCTACCGGGGAGCTGTTTTTT. Supplemented by reference TRBV30 and TRBJ2-2, the full variable domain reads SQTIHQWPATLVQPVGSPLSLECTVEGTSNPNLYWYRQAAGRGLQLLFYSVGIGQISSEVPQNLSASRPQDRQFILSSKKLLLSDSGFYLCAWGLAGPTGELFFGEGSRLTVL.

This clone was seen a single time. The chain recombines TRBV19 with TRBJ1-4; D gene uncertain. With 10 bases removed from V and 0 bases from J, the gap between germline ends came to 18 bases. The germline gives CDR1 LNHDA, CDR2 SQIVND (reference sequence). The length of the CDR3 is 16 residues. CDR3 loop: CATHFSGLATNEKLFF. The CDR3 DNA reads TGTGCCACCCATTTTTCGGGTCTAGCAACTAATGAAAAACTGTTTTTT. The full variable domain, with the rest looked up from reference TRBV19 and TRBJ1-4, is DGGITQSPKYLFRKEGQNVTLSCEQNLNHDAMYWYRQDPGQGLRLIYYSQIVNDFQKGDIAEGYSVSREKKESFPLTVTSAQKNPTAFYLCATHFSGLATNEKLFFGSGTQLSVL.

The chain carries TRBV10-2 and TRBJ2-5; 13 nucleotides line up with TRBD2. Per germline, CDR1 WSHSY and CDR2 SAAADI. CDR3 length: 15 residues. J gave up 1 base and V 7 bases, and 3 bases lay outside the gene matches. CDR3 sequence reads: CASMGLAGLQETQYF. The CDR3, as DNA: TGCGCCAGCATGGGACTAGCGGGACTCCAAGAGACCCAGTACTTC.

The chain uses TRBV7-8 and TRBJ2-7; a possible D gene is TRBD1 (6 bases). Germline V gives CDR1 SGHVS, CDR2 FQNEAQ. The CDR3 length is 14 residues. V gave up 3 bases and J gave up 2 bases, with 11 bases separating them. This chain's CDR3 is CASSFTTGTYEQYF. CDR3 nucleotides: TGTGCCAGCAGCTTTACGACAGGTACCTACGAGCAGTACTTC.

This clone was seen once. The rearrangement joins TRBV6-6 to TRBJ2-7; TRBD2 matches at 9 bases. This CDR3 contains 14 residues. The J segment lost 2 bases and the V segment lost 5 bases, leaving 4 bases of the junction unmatched. Germline-derived CDR1 and CDR2 are MNHNY and SVGAGI (reference sequence). CDR3 protein: CASSTGLAPYEQYF. The DNA for the CDR3 is TGTGCCAGCAGTACGGGACTAGCTCCCTACGAGCAGTACTTC.

CDR3 protein: CASSTLANEQYF. The CDR3 region has the DNA TGTGCCAGTAGTACACTAGCGAACGAGCAGTACTTC. The V call is TRBV19, the J call TRBJ2-7; 7 bases are a match to TRBD2. In germline, CDR1 is LNHDA, CDR2 SQIVND (reference sequence). This CDR3 region has 12 residues. V shed 4 bases and J 5 bases; nucleotides not matched to a gene: 2.